This T cell receptor beta chain is drawn from a study of T cell clusters in autoimmune cytopenias. The CDR3 covers 14 residues. Germline CDR1 SGHNT, CDR2 YYREEE (reference sequence). TRB rearrangements were amplified by touch-down multiplex PCR with mixed TRB-A/B primers. Using the multiplex PCR reads, TCRdb records one entry per CDR3 protein without DNA. The sample totals 6,000 to 8,500 distinct CDR3 sequences. Each sample's input was 200 to 250 ng genomic DNA, 30,000 to 45,000 genome equivalents. The sample was also reused in another study, on T cell repertoires in aging, cancer and after chemotherapy. That study adds: Clear clonal overlap appeared across healthy donor samples taken over several months to years. Around 10 million TCR reads were in the whole dataset. Untreated cancer patients had significantly lower blood TCR diversity than age-matched healthy donors. In healthy donors, age-related TCR diversity loss mainly reflected lost richness.

The specimen sequenced was peripheral blood. This chain joins TRBV5-4 and TRBJ2-5; the TCRdb call, TRBD1, lacks DNA for checking. This TCR derives from a human donor in good health. The CDR3 loop is CASSFRGVQETQYF. Full variable domain (outside the CDR3, taken from reference TRBV5-4 and TRBJ2-5): ETGVTQSPTHLIKTRGQQVTLRCSSQSGHNTVSWYQQALGQGPQFIFQYYREEENGRGNFPPRFSGLQFPNYSSELNVNALELDDSALYLCASSFRGVQETQYFGPGTRLLVL.